This is a list of T cell receptor beta chains from one sample in a study of T cell responses to AZD1222 COVID-19 vaccine. Assay: immunoSEQ multiplex PCR; the TCRdb copy retains only in-frame clones and omits some. The sample consists of about 93,000 clones, around 85% of them appearing once. This material consisted of peripheral blood, taken on day 0 of AZD1222 vaccination. The receptors originated from an adult in good health. CDR3s include the opening cysteine and the closing phenylalanine or tryptophan. The D gene is left open where the match is weak. The size entry is marked missing in some rows and otherwise reads once, few, many or a size class.

v_call,d_call,cdr3_length,j_call,clone_size,cdr3_aa,cdr3_nt
TRBV11-1,NA,14,TRBJ1-3,NA,CASSFGDSGNTIYF,TGTGCCAGCAGCTTTGGAGACTCTGGAAACACCATATATTTT
TRBV7-2,NA,17,TRBJ1-5,NA,CASSLVSAGSSNQPQHF,TGTGCCAGCAGCTTAGTTTCGGCAGGGTCTAGCAATCAGCCCCAGCATTTT
TRBV30,NA,10,TRBJ2-7,NA,CACRAGEQYF,TGTGCCTGCCGCGCTGGGGAGCAGTACTTC
TRBV29-1,NA,13,TRBJ2-7,NA,CSIGTVRGNEQYF,TGCAGCATTGGGACTGTCCGGGGGAACGAGCAGTACTTC
TRBV12-5,NA,17,TRBJ2-2,few,CASGLAVAATNTGELFF,TGTGCTAGTGGTTTGGCCGTTGCAGCCACGAACACCGGGGAGCTGTTTTTT
TRBV9,TRBD1,14,TRBJ2-7,NA,CASSVGVQGAEQYF,TGTGCCAGCAGCGTAGGCGTACAGGGGGCCGAGCAGTACTTC
TRBV9,NA,15,TRBJ2-1,NA,CTSSVAVLPSNEQFF,TGTACCAGCAGCGTAGCCGTATTACCATCCAATGAGCAGTTCTTC
TRBV7-2,TRBD2,16,TRBJ2-5,NA,CASSYPSGGAIETQYF,TGTGCCAGCAGCTACCCTAGCGGGGGGGCTATAGAGACCCAGTACTTC
TRBV9,NA,16,TRBJ1-4,NA,CASSVRGDGSNEKLFF,TGTGCCAGCAGCGTACGCGGTGACGGGAGCAATGAAAAACTGTTTTTT
TRBV10-3,NA,13,TRBJ2-1,NA,CAISESSSQRAFF,TGTGCCATCAGTGAGTCGAGTAGCCAACGAGCGTTCTTC
TRBV6-5,NA,15,TRBJ1-5,NA,CASIDRDPSNQPQHF,TGTGCCAGCATCGACCGGGACCCCAGCAATCAGCCCCAGCATTTT
TRBV15,NA,16,TRBJ2-2,NA,CATSRGRTTNTGELFF,TGTGCCACCAGCAGAGGCCGGACTACCAACACCGGGGAGCTGTTTTTT
TRBV7-9,NA,14,TRBJ1-5,NA,CASSMTASNQPQHF,TGTGCCAGCAGCATGACAGCCAGCAATCAGCCCCAGCATTTT
TRBV5-1,TRBD2,15,TRBJ2-4,NA,CASKTGTSGLNIQYF,TGCGCCAGCAAGACCGGGACTAGCGGTCTCAACATTCAGTACTTC
TRBV7-8,NA,13,TRBJ2-7,NA,CASSLPPAYEQYF,TGTGCCAGCAGCTTACCTCCCGCCTACGAGCAGTACTTC
TRBV5-1,TRBD1,15,TRBJ1-5,NA,CASSLGDREGQPQHF,TGCGCCAGCAGCTTGGGAGACAGGGAGGGCCAGCCCCAGCATTTT
TRBV5-1,NA,14,TRBJ1-1,NA,CASSLGQFNTEAFF,TGCGCCAGCAGCTTGGGGCAGTTTAACACTGAAGCTTTCTTT
TRBV13,TRBD2,14,TRBJ2-7,few,CASSSRDYTYEQYF,TGTGCCAGCAGCTCCCGGGACTACACCTACGAGCAGTACTTC
TRBV13,NA,14,TRBJ1-6,NA,CASSLGRYNSPLHF,TGTGCCAGCAGCTTAGGACGGTATAATTCACCCCTCCACTTT
TRBV19,TRBD2,12,TRBJ2-7,NA,CASIGTSGEQYF,TGTGCCAGTATCGGGACTAGCGGCGAGCAGTACTTC
TRBV2,TRBD2,14,TRBJ2-2,NA,CASSTGGDTGELFF,TGTGCCAGCAGTACGGGGGGGGACACCGGGGAGCTGTTTTTT
TRBV19,NA,14,TRBJ1-1,once,CASSIKGRGTEAFF,TGTGCCAGTAGTATTAAAGGTAGAGGAACTGAAGCTTTCTTT
TRBV6-5,NA,15,TRBJ1-5,NA,CASGSTGTAGQPQHF,TGTGCCAGCGGGTCTACCGGGACCGCGGGTCAGCCCCAGCATTTT
TRBV5-4,TRBD1,15,TRBJ1-1,NA,CASSAATGGNTEAFF,TGTGCCAGCAGCGCGGCGACAGGGGGGAACACTGAAGCTTTCTTT
TRBV12-3/TRBV12-4,NA,12,TRBJ1-4,NA,CASSLGSGGLFF,TGTGCCAGCAGTTTGGGTTCGGGGGGACTGTTTTTT
TRBV5-1,NA,16,TRBJ1-2,NA,CASSLGSVHPNYGYTF,TGCGCCAGCAGCTTAGGTTCAGTTCACCCCAACTATGGCTACACCTTC
TRBV29-1,NA,14,TRBJ2-1,once,CSVEPGQTYNEQFF,TGCAGCGTTGAACCGGGACAAACCTACAATGAGCAGTTCTTC
TRBV9,NA,13,TRBJ1-2,NA,CASSVGTERGYTF,TGTGCCAGCAGCGTAGGGACCGAACGGGGCTACACCTTC
TRBV5-1,TRBD1,14,TRBJ2-5,NA,CASSSGGARETQYF,TGCGCCAGCAGCTCAGGGGGCGCACGGGAGACCCAGTACTTC
TRBV5-6,NA,13,TRBJ2-2,NA,CASSLAWTGELFF,TGTGCCAGCAGCTTGGCCTGGACCGGGGAGCTGTTTTTT
TRBV14,TRBD2,18,TRBJ2-1,NA,CASSQVSPSGRTYNEQFF,TGTGCCAGCAGCCAAGTATCCCCTAGCGGGAGGACCTACAATGAGCAGTTCTTC
TRBV14,NA,15,TRBJ2-1,NA,CASSQGPFLDNEQFF,TGTGCCAGCAGCCAAGGACCCTTCCTGGACAATGAGCAGTTCTTC
TRBV5-6,TRBD1,13,TRBJ2-7,NA,CASSRQGGDEQYF,TGTGCCAGCAGTAGACAGGGTGGGGACGAGCAGTACTTC
TRBV7-8,TRBD1,16,TRBJ2-1,NA,CASSNPGQGVLNEQFF,TGTGCCAGCAGCAATCCGGGACAGGGGGTCCTCAATGAGCAGTTCTTC
TRBV9,TRBD1,16,TRBJ1-4,NA,CASSVGGQGRHEKLFF,TGTGCCAGCAGCGTAGGCGGACAGGGGCGGCATGAAAAACTGTTTTTT
TRBV6-5,NA,14,TRBJ1-1,NA,CASSYFSRTTEAFF,TGTGCCAGCAGTTATTTTTCCAGGACCACTGAAGCTTTCTTT
TRBV2,NA,15,TRBJ2-3,NA,CASRPWRGPTDTQYF,TGTGCCAGCAGACCTTGGCGGGGGCCCACAGATACGCAGTATTTT
TRBV2,NA,13,TRBJ1-5,NA,CASRRDAGQPQHF,TGTGCCAGCAGAAGGGACGCAGGTCAGCCCCAGCATTTT
TRBV6-9,TRBD2,16,TRBJ2-3,NA,CASRVRLAGVTDTQYF,TGTGCCAGCAGAGTACGTCTAGCGGGAGTTACTGATACGCAGTATTTT
TRBV7-2,NA,12,TRBJ2-3,NA,CASSLLPDTQYF,TGTGCCAGCAGCTTATTGCCAGATACGCAGTATTTT
TRBV4-1,TRBD1,17,TRBJ1-4,few,CASSPRDRVPTNEKLFF,TGCGCCAGCAGCCCCCGGGACAGGGTTCCAACTAATGAAAAACTGTTTTTT
TRBV12-3/TRBV12-4,NA,12,TRBJ2-2,NA,CASSTTTGELFF,TGTGCCAGCAGTACCACGACCGGGGAGCTGTTTTTT
TRBV19,NA,13,TRBJ2-5,NA,CASSIATRETQYF,TGTGCCAGTAGTATTGCAACTCGAGAGACCCAGTACTTC
TRBV5-6,TRBD1,15,TRBJ1-2,NA,CASSSRGQGNYGYTF,TGTGCCAGCAGCTCTCGGGGACAGGGGAACTATGGCTACACCTTC
TRBV5-5,NA,14,TRBJ1-3,NA,CASSPDGSGNTIYF,TGTGCCAGCAGCCCGGACGGCTCTGGAAACACCATATATTTT
TRBV7-9,TRBD1,17,TRBJ1-2,NA,CASSLEGTGGASYGYTF,TGTGCCAGCAGCTTAGAGGGGACAGGGGGCGCCAGCTATGGCTACACCTTC
TRBV7-7,TRBD1,16,TRBJ2-5,NA,CASSLGQGRGSETQYF,TGTGCTAGCAGCTTAGGACAGGGAAGAGGGAGCGAGACCCAGTACTTC
TRBV11-3,NA,17,TRBJ2-6,NA,CASSLDAGLAGANVLTF,TGTGCCAGCAGCTTAGATGCTGGGCTAGCTGGGGCCAACGTCCTGACTTTC
TRBV11-3,NA,15,TRBJ2-7,NA,CASSDLKVGVDEQYF,TGTGCCAGCAGCGACCTGAAGGTAGGGGTTGACGAGCAGTACTTC
TRBV18,TRBD2,15,TRBJ2-1,NA,CASSPTSGLYNEQFF,TGTGCCAGCTCACCAACTAGCGGACTTTACAATGAGCAGTTCTTC
TRBV5-1,NA,16,TRBJ2-6,NA,CASSPIQGPGANVLTF,TGCGCCAGCTCCCCGATTCAGGGGCCTGGGGCCAACGTCCTGACTTTC
TRBV11-2,NA,14,TRBJ1-1,few,CASSLGGVNTEAFF,TGTGCCAGCAGCTTAGGGGGAGTGAACACTGAAGCTTTCTTT
TRBV23-1,NA,10,TRBJ2-1,NA,CATEGDEQFF,TGCGCCACCGAAGGGGATGAGCAGTTCTTC
TRBV11-3,TRBD2,17,TRBJ2-7,NA,CASSLGTSGSRVYEQYF,TGTGCCAGCAGCTTAGGAACTAGCGGGAGTCGGGTCTACGAGCAGTACTTC
TRBV5-5,TRBD1,14,TRBJ2-2,NA,CASRTGFNTGELFF,TGTGCCAGCCGGACAGGGTTTAACACCGGGGAGCTGTTTTTT